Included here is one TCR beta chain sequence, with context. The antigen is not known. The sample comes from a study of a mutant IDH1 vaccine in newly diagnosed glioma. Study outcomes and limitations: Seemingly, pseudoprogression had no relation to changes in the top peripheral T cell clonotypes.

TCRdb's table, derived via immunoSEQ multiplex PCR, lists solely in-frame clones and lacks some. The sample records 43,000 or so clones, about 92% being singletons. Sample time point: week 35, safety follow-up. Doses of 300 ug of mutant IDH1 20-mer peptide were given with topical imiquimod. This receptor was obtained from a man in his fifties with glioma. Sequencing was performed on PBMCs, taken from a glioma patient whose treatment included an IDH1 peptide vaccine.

The CDR3 sequence: CASSRTGIAYNEQFF. CDR3 nucleotides: TGTGCCAGCAGTCGGACAGGGATTGCCTACAATGAGCAGTTCTTC. V gene TRBV6-5 combines with J gene TRBJ2-1; 8 bases fit TRBD1. The CDR3 extends over 15 amino acids. With 5 bases clipped from V and 2 bases from J, the junction kept 5 bases outside the gene matches. Germline CDR1 reads MNHEY; CDR2 reads SVGAGI.